Below are 10 T cell receptor beta chains sequenced from a single sample in a study of blood T cell repertoires in COVID-19. Clones were read by immunoSEQ multiplex PCR, and TCRdb kept only the in-frame ones, dropping some. The table includes 95,000 to 150,000 clones, about nine tenths detected once. Sequencing used peripheral blood. Receptors were obtained from a man aged 40-49 years with acute or convalescent COVID-19.

This chain connects TRBV14 to TRBJ1-1, with TRBD1 as a possible D gene (5 bases). Germline assignment: CDR1 SGHDN and CDR2 FVKESK. V lost 1 base, J lost 2 bases, and 8 bases lay in between. The length of the CDR3 is 14 residues. The CDR3 DNA follows: TGTGCCAGCAGCCAAGGGACACCCAACACTGAAGCTTTCTTT. Translation gives CASSQGTPNTEAFF.

V gene TRBV11-3 combines with J gene TRBJ1-1, with D unresolved. The CDR3 sequence is 14 residues long. Germline assignment: CDR1 SGHNT and CDR2 YENEEA. Trimming stripped 5 bases from V and 0 bases from J, with 10 bases between. The CDR3 loop is CASSPGDMNTEAFF. The CDR3 nucleotides are TGTGCCAGCAGCCCGGGAGACATGAACACTGAAGCTTTCTTT.

This clone was observed a few times. V usage is TRBV19 and J usage is TRBJ2-1; D is possibly TRBD1 (6 bases). Germline assignment: CDR1 LNHDA and CDR2 SQIVND (reference sequence). The CDR3 extends over 14 amino acids. V gave up 3 bases and J gave up 2 bases, with 8 bases separating them. CDR3 bases: TGTGCCAGTAGTATTACAGGGCCCTACAATGAGCAGTTCTTC. It encodes CASSITGPYNEQFF.

The rearrangement uses TRBV6-5 and TRBJ2-1, with D possibly TRBD2 on 6 matching bases. V lost 6 bases and J lost 12, with 12 bases in between. Germline CDR1 reads MNHEY; CDR2 reads SVGAGI. The CDR3 contains 11 residues. The DNA of the CDR3 is TGTGCCAGCAGGGAGGGTATTGGGCAGTTCTTC. Its protein product is CASREGIGQFF.

The chain couples TRBV29-1 to TRBJ1-2; D is possibly TRBD1 (6 bases). This CDR3 has 11 amino acids. Germline V gene sequence: CDR1 SQVTM, CDR2 ANQGSEA. V lost 3 bases to trimming and J lost 6 bases, with 8 bases between them. The CDR3 DNA reads TGCAGCGTTGAGCAGGGGAATGGCTACACCTTC. The encoded protein is CSVEQGNGYTF.

The chain recombines TRBV5-8 with TRBJ1-3; 9 nucleotides align to TRBD1. Germline CDR1 and CDR2: SGHTS and YDEGEE. V dropped 4 bases and J dropped 2; count of bases not matched to a gene: 4. The CDR3 is made up of 15 amino acids. The CDR3 nucleotides read TGTGCCAGCAGCGAAGGGACAGGGCCTGGAAACACCATATATTTT. Protein sequence: CASSEGTGPGNTIYF.

The chain uses TRBV5-1 and TRBJ2-5; D perhaps matches TRBD2 (7 bases). Between the trimmed V and J ends, which lost 4 bases and 5 bases, there was a span of 18 bases. Germline assignment: CDR1 SGHRS and CDR2 YFSETQ. The CDR3 spans 15 residues. In DNA, the CDR3 is TGCGCCAGCAGCAGCCCCAGGGGAGGGGATGAGACCCAGTACTTC. Translating it yields CASSSPRGGDETQYF.

V and J are TRBV5-8 and TRBJ2-7; D gene uncertain. Germline V gene lookup returns CDR1 SGHTS and CDR2 YDEGEE. The CDR3 is 11 amino acids. Trimming shortened V by 2 bases and J by 4 bases, and 4 bases separated the two germline ends. The CDR3 sequence is CASSFGYEQYF. The CDR3 bases are TGTGCCAGCAGCTTCGGTTACGAGCAGTACTTC. Variable domain in full (rest from reference TRBV5-8 and TRBJ2-7): EAGVTQSPTHLIKTRGQQATLRCSPISGHTSVYWYQQALGLGLQFLLWYDEGEERNRGNFPPRFSGRQFPNYSSELNVNALELEDSALYLCASSFGYEQYFGPGTRLTVT.

The chain is built from TRBV6-4 and TRBJ2-2; D is ambiguous. The CDR3 length is 13 residues. V was pared by 3 bases and J by 7 bases, with 9 bases between. Germline V gene lookup returns CDR1 MRHNA and CDR2 SNTAGT. CDR3 in amino acids: CASSDQVGGELFF. CDR3 sequence (DNA): TGTGCCAGCAGTGATCAGGTTGGCGGGGAGCTGTTTTTT.

V is TRBV14 and J is TRBJ2-6, with D possibly TRBD1 on 5 matching bases. V lost 4 bases to trimming and J lost 0 bases, with 10 bases between them. In germline, CDR1 is SGHDN, CDR2 FVKESK. This CDR3 spans 16 amino acids. Here the CDR3 DNA reads TGTGCCAGCAGCCTTTCAGGGTTCTCTGGGGCCAACGTCCTGACTTTC. Translating gives CASSLSGFSGANVLTF.